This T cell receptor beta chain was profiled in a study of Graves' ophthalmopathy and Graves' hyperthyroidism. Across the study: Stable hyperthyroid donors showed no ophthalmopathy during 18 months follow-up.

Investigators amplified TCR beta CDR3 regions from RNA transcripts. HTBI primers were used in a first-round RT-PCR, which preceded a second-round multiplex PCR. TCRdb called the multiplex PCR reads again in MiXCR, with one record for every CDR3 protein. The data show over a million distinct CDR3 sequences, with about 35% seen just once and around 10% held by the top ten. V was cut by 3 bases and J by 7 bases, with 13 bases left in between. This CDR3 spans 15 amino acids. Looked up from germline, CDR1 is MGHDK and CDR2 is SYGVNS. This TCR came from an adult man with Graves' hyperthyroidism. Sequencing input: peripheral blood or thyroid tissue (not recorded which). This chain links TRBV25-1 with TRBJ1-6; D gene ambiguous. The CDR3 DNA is TGTGCCAGCAGTGATCCGGGCACTAGGAATTCACCCCTCCACTTT. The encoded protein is CASSDPGTRNSPLHF.